This TCR beta chain was sequenced in a study of T cell repertoires in cytomegalovirus infection. TCRdb fed the reads into MiXCR, producing one record per CDR3 protein. The data contain about 240,000 distinct CDR3 sequences, 6.5% of them singletons. After removal of 2 bases from V and 6 bases from J, the junction contained 9 bases not matched to a gene. CDR1 is SGHDN, CDR2 FVKESK, per germline. The CDR3 consists of 15 residues. This clonotype was recorded at least ten times. This clonotype originated in a human donor in good health (CMV status not recorded). Some clones in this sample may be carry-over from other donors' samples. V usage is TRBV14 and J usage is TRBJ2-7, with 8 bases aligning to TRBD1. The sample was PBMCs. The CDR3 loop is CASSQLDRGGLEQYF. In nucleotides, the CDR3 is TGTGCCAGCAGCCAACTTGACAGGGGCGGCCTCGAGCAGTACTTC.